These T cell receptor beta chains were read from a single sample in a study of blood T cell repertoires in COVID-19. Repertoires were generated with immunoSEQ multiplex PCR, while TCRdb's copy carries only in-frame clones and drops some. The table shows approximately 64,000 clones, with nearly 90% occurring only once. Sequenced input: peripheral blood. The receptors derive from a man aged 70-80 years with acute or convalescent COVID-19. Each CDR3 is given with its conserved first and last residue. A D gene is named only where the DNA matches it firmly. Clone size is shown for a subset of rows, as once, few, many or a class of expanded clone.

>.|.|TRBJ1-3|TRBV11-2
TGTGCCAGCAGCGCCCAACAGGGTCCCTCTGGAAACACCATATATTTT
CASSAQQGPSGNTIYF
>.|TRBD1|TRBJ1-1|TRBV19
TGTGCCAGTAGTCCCAGGACAGGGCCAATGAACACTGAAGCTTTCTTT
CASSPRTGPMNTEAFF
>.|.|TRBJ2-1|TRBV28
TGTGCCAGCAGTCCTGGGACAACTTACAGTAATGAGCAGTTCTTC
CASSPGTTYSNEQFF
>.|.|TRBJ2-2|TRBV18
TGTGCCAGCTCGTACGGACAGAACACCGGGGAGCTGTTTTTT
CASSYGQNTGELFF
>once|.|TRBJ1-2|TRBV6-5
TGTGCCAGCAGTTCCCTGGACATGCGTGGCTACACCTTC
CASSSLDMRGYTF
>.|.|TRBJ2-1|TRBV28
TGTGCCAGCACCTCCGGTAGCTCCTACAATGAGCAGTTCTTC
CASTSGSSYNEQFF
>.|TRBD1|TRBJ2-7|TRBV27
TGTGCCAGCAGTCTCCGACAGGGGGGGAAACAGTACTTC
CASSLRQGGKQYF
>.|.|TRBJ2-7|TRBV6-2/TRBV6-3
TGTGCCAGCAGTCGCGGGGAGACGTATAAATACGAGCAGTACTTC
CASSRGETYKYEQYF
>.|.|TRBJ2-3|TRBV18
TGTGCCAGCTCACCCCAGGGAAACACAGATACGCAGTATTTT
CASSPQGNTDTQYF
>once|TRBD1|TRBJ2-3|TRBV12-5
TGTGCTAGTGGTTTGCAGGGGGCAACAGATACGCAGTATTTT
CASGLQGATDTQYF
>.|.|TRBJ1-2|TRBV29-1
TGCAGCGTTCCTCAGGGAACGGGCTATGGCTACACCTTC
CSVPQGTGYGYTF
>once|.|TRBJ2-7|TRBV28
TGTGCCAGCAGTCACGGGACTCCCGACGAGCAGTACTTC
CASSHGTPDEQYF
>.|TRBD2|TRBJ2-1|TRBV4-3
TGCGCCAGCAGCCAAGTCGGACCGGGACTAGCGGGGGGAATCGACAATGAGCAGTTCTTC
CASSQVGPGLAGGIDNEQFF
>.|TRBD2|TRBJ2-7|TRBV28
TGTGCCAGCAGTTTATTGGTAGCGGGGGACTACGAAACCCCCTACGAGCAGTACTTC
CASSLLVAGDYETPYEQYF
>few|.|TRBJ1-4|TRBV11-2
TGTGCCAGCAGCTTAGTACAGTCCCGAGCGTCAGCGGAGGGACTGTTTTTT
CASSLVQSRASAEGLFF
>.|.|TRBJ2-5|TRBV5-5
TGTGCCAGCAGCTTGGCCGCGTTAGCAGAGACCCAGTACTTC
CASSLAALAETQYF
>.|.|TRBJ2-7|TRBV6-5
TGTGCCAGCCGAACAGGGTTAAGCTCCTACGAGCAGTACTTC
CASRTGLSSYEQYF
>once|.|TRBJ1-1|TRBV4-3
TGCGCCAGCAGCCAAGAATCCCATTCGAACACTGAAGCTTTCTTT
CASSQESHSNTEAFF
>.|.|TRBJ1-2|TRBV19
TGTGCCAGTAGTCGGCGATCAGGCGCCGCTGGCTACACCTTC
CASSRRSGAAGYTF
>.|.|TRBJ2-7|TRBV28
TGTGCCAGCAGGCTTGGCGGGAATGCCTACGAGCAGTACTTC
CASRLGGNAYEQYF
>.|TRBD2|TRBJ2-1|TRBV5-1
TGCGCCAGCAGCTTGGAGGCTAGCGGGGGGGCGGTGTTCTTC
CASSLEASGGAVFF
>.|.|TRBJ1-5|TRBV27
TGTGCCAGCAGTGCCATCGGGGGCAATCAGCCCCAGCATTTT
CASSAIGGNQPQHF
>.|TRBD1|TRBJ1-1|TRBV28
TGTGCCAGCAGTTTACAGGGGGGCATGAACACTGAAGCTTTCTTT
CASSLQGGMNTEAFF
>.|.|TRBJ1-6|TRBV3-1/TRBV3-2
TGTGCCAGCAGCCAAGAAACGGTCTACAATTCACCCCTCCACTTT
CASSQETVYNSPLHF
>.|.|TRBJ2-5|TRBV2
TGTGCCAGCAGAAGCCAGGAGGGGGCGGCCCAGTACTTC
CASRSQEGAAQYF
>once|.|TRBJ1-6|TRBV27
TGTGCCACCACCAGGACAGAGCCATTTTTTTCACCCCTCCACTTT
CATTRTEPFFSPLHF
>.|.|TRBJ2-7|TRBV6-6
TGTGCCAGCAGCACAGGGCCCTCCTACGAGCAGTACTTC
CASSTGPSYEQYF
>.|.|TRBJ1-4|TRBV28
TGTGCCAGTGGAGGCCAGAGCCCGGAAAAACTGTTTTTT
CASGGQSPEKLFF
>.|.|TRBJ2-3|TRBV10-3
TGTGCCATCAGTGGAAACACGGGGGGCCTCACAGATACGCAGTATTTT
CAISGNTGGLTDTQYF
>.|.|TRBJ1-3|TRBV5-6
TGTGCCAGCAGCTTGGCCGCGTTCTCTGGAAACACCATATATTTT
CASSLAAFSGNTIYF
>.|TRBD2|TRBJ2-3|TRBV13
TGTGCCAGCAGCCTTTGGGAGCGGGGGGGGGATACGCAGTATTTT
CASSLWERGGDTQYF
>few|.|TRBJ2-1|TRBV9
TGTGCCAGCAGCCAATCCGGGACATACTACAATGAGCAGTTCTTC
CASSQSGTYYNEQFF
>.|.|TRBJ2-5|TRBV14
TGTGCCAGCAGCCGAGGCAACTTGTTGGAGACCCAGTACTTC
CASSRGNLLETQYF
>.|TRBD1|TRBJ1-1|TRBV11-1
TGTGCCAGCAGCCAGGACAGGGGGCCCAACACTGAAGCTTTCTTT
CASSQDRGPNTEAFF
>.|.|TRBJ2-2|TRBV24-1
TGTGCCACCAGTGATTTGGGAGGGATCCACACCGGGGAGCTGTTTTTT
CATSDLGGIHTGELFF
>.|.|TRBJ2-3|TRBV4-3
TGCGCCAGCAGCCAAAACAGACAGGTCATCACGCAGTATTTT
CASSQNRQVITQYF
>few|.|TRBJ1-3|TRBV11-2
TGTGCCAGCAGCCCCTTGGGAAACACCATATATTTT
CASSPLGNTIYF
>.|TRBD1|TRBJ2-5|TRBV19
TGTGCCAGTAGTTGGGGACAGCCCCAAGAGACCCAGTACTTC
CASSWGQPQETQYF
>.|.|TRBJ1-3|TRBV6-5
TGTGCCAGCGGGGACTACTCTGGAAACACCATATATTTT
CASGDYSGNTIYF
>.|.|TRBJ2-3|TRBV7-2
TGTGCCAGCAGCCGTCGGTTGCGGGAAGGCACAGATACGCAGTATTTT
CASSRRLREGTDTQYF
>once|.|TRBJ1-3|TRBV7-6
TGTGCCAGCAGCTTATTCGGTAGCTCTGGAAACACCATATATTTT
CASSLFGSSGNTIYF
>few|TRBD1|TRBJ2-2|TRBV7-2
TGTGCCAGCAGCCCCTACAGGGGCCAGAACACCGGGGAGCTGTTTTTT
CASSPYRGQNTGELFF
>.|.|TRBJ1-5|TRBV19
TGTGCCAGTAGTACCCCCAATGCAGGGAAACACTGGGGGGGTCAGCCCCAGCATTTT
CASSTPNAGKHWGGQPQHF
>.|.|TRBJ2-7|TRBV10-3
TGTGCCATCAAGGCCGGGGATCCCTACGAGCAGTACTTC
CAIKAGDPYEQYF
>.|.|TRBJ2-6|TRBV7-2
TGTGCCAGCAGCCTCTTAGGGGCCAACGTCCTGACTTTC
CASSLLGANVLTF
>.|TRBD2|TRBJ2-3|TRBV5-6
TGTGCCAGCAGCTTACGCGGGAGGTCTACAGATACGCAGTATTTT
CASSLRGRSTDTQYF
>.|.|TRBJ1-1|TRBV29-1
TGCAGCGCCAATCCTTCGGGAAACACTGAAGCTTTCTTT
CSANPSGNTEAFF
>.|TRBD1|TRBJ1-5|TRBV10-3
TGTGCCATCAGTTCTCAGGACAGGGGCTATAATCAGCCCCAGCATTTT
CAISSQDRGYNQPQHF
>.|.|TRBJ1-4|TRBV4-2
TGTGCCAGCAGCCAAGGGCCTCTAGCAACTAATGAAAAACTGTTTTTT
CASSQGPLATNEKLFF
>.|TRBD2|TRBJ2-2|TRBV6-2/TRBV6-3
TGTGCCAGCAGTCGTACTAGCGGGGGGGCCTCACCGAACACCGGGGAGCTGTTTTTT
CASSRTSGGASPNTGELFF
>.|.|TRBJ2-7|TRBV29-1
TGCAGCGTTGGGGCAGGGGGGTCGGGTGAGCAGTACTTC
CSVGAGGSGEQYF
>.|.|TRBJ2-5|TRBV5-1
TGCGCCAGCAGCTTCGCCGGCGGGGTGGAGACCCAGTACTTC
CASSFAGGVETQYF
>.|.|TRBJ2-2|TRBV24-1
TGTGCCACCAGTGATCCGAGGGGGGGGTTGAACACCGGGGAGCTGTTTTTT
CATSDPRGGLNTGELFF
>.|TRBD2|TRBJ2-5|TRBV4-2
TGTGCCAGCAGCCAAGGGACTAGCGGGTTTCAAGAGACCCAGTACTTC
CASSQGTSGFQETQYF
>once|TRBD2|TRBJ2-1|TRBV7-3
TGTGCCAGCAGCAAGGGAGGGCACAATGAGCAGTTCTTC
CASSKGGHNEQFF
>.|TRBD2|TRBJ2-3|TRBV6-6
TGTGCCAGCAGTTCCGGGACTAGCGGCCCCACAGATACGCAGTATTTT
CASSSGTSGPTDTQYF
>.|TRBD1|TRBJ2-3|TRBV7-2
TGTGCCAGCAGCAGAGGACAGGGGGCGGCAGATACGCAGTATTTT
CASSRGQGAADTQYF
>once|TRBD1|TRBJ1-1|TRBV7-9
TGTGCCAGCAGCAGTCAGGGGGCAGGCACTGAAGCTTTCTTT
CASSSQGAGTEAFF